This T cell receptor (beta chain) was recovered during a study of T cell responses to AZD1222 COVID-19 vaccine. Findings and caveats of the study: Nearly half of unique spike-specific TCRs reportedly avoided B.1.351 and B.1.1.7 mutated regions. Possibly, clonal diversity was underestimated; donors were largely white British and included more females. A rise in Spike-specific TCR breadth and depth followed two AZD1222 doses.

Trimming took 5 bases from V and 0 from J, leaving 8 bases between them. Germline V CDR1 and CDR2: SQVTM, ANQGSEA. The CDR3 length is 13 residues. Worth noting for this clone: Its antigen is unidentified.

Method: immunoSEQ multiplex PCR; TCRdb's copy keeps in-frame clones and lacks some. This table holds about 95,000 clones, 85% to 90% found once. The sample was peripheral blood, taken on day 0 of AZD1222 vaccination. The sequence was collected from an adult in good health. The chain links TRBV29-1 to TRBJ2-1; no definite D call. CDR3 loop: CSVSLVSYNEQFF. As DNA, the CDR3 is TGCAGCGTTAGCTTAGTCTCCTACAATGAGCAGTTCTTC.